Sequencing of this TCR beta chain was carried out in a study of graft-versus-host responses after intestinal transplantation. Study-level background: Every one of the recipients received anti-thymocyte globulin induction and afterwards took tacrolimus and steroids for about 3 years. The study's findings and limits: GvH clones were identified in recipient marrow, with some first appearing in ileum or blood.

With regard to this clone: Its antigen is unknown.

The V end lost 6 bases, the J end lost 6 bases, and 15 bases lay between the germline ends. CDR3 length: 13 amino acids. CDR1 is MNHEY and CDR2 is SMNVEV in the germline V gene (reference sequence). The assay was immunoSEQ multiplex PCR, and TCRdb's table has in-frame clones only and misses some. Altogether 35,000 to 45,000 clones are present, approximately 94% being singletons, with the ten largest covering 0.22%. The V and J genes are TRBV27 and TRBJ2-7; D remains ambiguous. The sequencing here drew on unstimulated CD4+ T cells sorted from spleen or lymph node cells, taken before transplant. The TCR originated in a human donor who was the organ donor for an intestinal transplant. CDR3 in amino acids: CASSSLPKGEQYF. DNA for the CDR3: TGTGCCAGCAGCTCCCTACCGAAGGGCGAGCAGTACTTC.